The clone carrying this T cell receptor (beta chain) was seen ten or more times. Its antigen is still unknown. Germline V gives CDR1 SNHLY, CDR2 FYNNEI. CDR3 length equals 13 residues. V shed 7 bases and J 7 bases; nucleotides not matched to a gene: 2. TCRbeta library preparation incorporated unique molecular identifiers. TCRdb independently ran MiXCR on the PCR reads; one entry per CDR3 protein. Of about 140,000 distinct CDR3 sequences in the sample, about 9% were seen once. These data originate in a study of T-cell reconstitution after alpha-beta-depleted transplantation in children. Findings and limits, study-wide: After transplant, high TCRbeta diversity at day 60 in some patients arose from surviving recipient T cells and thymic progenitors. After one year, T-cell counts and TCRbeta diversity mostly came from new T cells. Alpha-beta T cells about two months after transplant reportedly derived from several hundred expanded graft clones.

Sequencing used PBMCs, mostly from graft donor cells, obtained 180 days after TCRalphabeta/CD19-depleted stem cell transplant. The gene calls are TRBV2 and TRBJ1-5, with 12 bases matching TRBD1. This clonotype originated in a female patient between 2 and 15 years old who had a stem cell transplant for congenital amegakaryocytic thrombocytopenia, so the T cells may come from the graft donor. In DNA, the CDR3 is TGTGCCAGCATTGGGACAGGGGGCCAGCCCCAGCATTTT. Its translation is CASIGTGGQPQHF.